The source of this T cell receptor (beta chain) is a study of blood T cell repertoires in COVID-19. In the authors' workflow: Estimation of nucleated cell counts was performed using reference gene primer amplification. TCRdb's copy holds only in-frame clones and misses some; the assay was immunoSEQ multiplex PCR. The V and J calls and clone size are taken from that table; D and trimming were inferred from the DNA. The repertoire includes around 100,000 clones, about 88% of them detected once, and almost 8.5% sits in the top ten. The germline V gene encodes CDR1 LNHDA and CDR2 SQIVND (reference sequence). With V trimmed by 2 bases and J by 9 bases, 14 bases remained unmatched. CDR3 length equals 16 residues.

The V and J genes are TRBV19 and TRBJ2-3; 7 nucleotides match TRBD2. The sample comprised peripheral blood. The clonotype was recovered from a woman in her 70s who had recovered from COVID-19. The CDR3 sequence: CASSITLTGEGPTQYF. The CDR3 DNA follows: TGTGCCAGTAGTATAACCCTCACGGGGGAGGGGCCAACGCAGTATTTT. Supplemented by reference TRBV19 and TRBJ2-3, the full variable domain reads DGGITQSPKYLFRKEGQNVTLSCEQNLNHDAMYWYRQDPGQGLRLIYYSQIVNDFQKGDIAEGYSVSREKKESFPLTVTSAQKNPTAFYLCASSITLTGEGPTQYFGPGTRLTVL.